These 19 T cell receptor beta chains share one sample of origin, sequenced in a study of T cell changes during pregnancy in multiple sclerosis. TCRdb's copy holds only in-frame clones and misses some; the assay was immunoSEQ multiplex PCR. The table lists around 130,000 clones, about 94% of them singletons. The source was peripheral blood, collected before pregnancy. The receptors stem from a female donor with multiple sclerosis, enrolled in a pregnancy study.

The genes are TRBV2 and TRBJ1-2; 7 nucleotides line up with TRBD1. The CDR3 spans 13 residues. Losses at the gene ends were 5 bases for V and 11 bases for J; bases not matched to a gene: 11. Germline loops: CDR1 SNHLY, CDR2 FYNNEI. The CDR3 reads CASSQLGTAGYTF. CDR3 in DNA: TGTGCCAGCAGTCAACTGGGGACAGCCGGGTACACCTTC.

This chain uses TRBV9 with TRBJ2-3; 8 nucleotides match TRBD1. The CDR3 contains 18 residues. Germline assignment: CDR1 SGDLS and CDR2 YYNGEE. Trimming took 8 bases from V and 5 from J; bases not matched to a gene: 22. CDR3 region: CASTGHRDRPRRGDTQYF. The CDR3 region has the DNA TGTGCCAGTACCGGCCATAGGGACAGGCCTAGAAGGGGAGATACGCAGTATTTT. The full variable domain, in which reference TRBV9 and TRBJ2-3 provide the parts outside the CDR3, is DSGVTQTPKHLITATGQRVTLRCSPRSGDLSVYWYQQSLDQGLQFLIQYYNGEERAKGNILERFSAQQFPDLHSELNLSSLELGDSALYFCASTGHRDRPRRGDTQYFGPGTRLTVL.

This chain joins TRBV6-1 and TRBJ1-3; 9 bases align to TRBD1. The CDR3 contains 17 residues. J lost 7 bases, V lost 3 bases, and 13 bases had no gene match. Looked up from germline, CDR1 is MNHNS and CDR2 is SASEGT. CDR3 sequence: CASSESGQGGLLNTIYF. For the CDR3, the DNA is TGTGCCAGCAGTGAGTCGGGACAGGGCGGATTGTTGAACACCATATATTTT.

In regard to this clone: One end of the junction does not line up with germline, which may come from a read error. V usage is TRBV2 and J usage is TRBJ2-7; 10 positions agree with TRBD2. Germline V gene data show CDR1 as SNHLY and CDR2 as FYNNEI. This CDR3 comprises 12 residues. In DNA, the CDR3 is TGTGCCAGCAGATCTAGCGGGAGACGCGGGGACTTC. Translation gives CASRSSGRRGDF.

The V call is TRBV9, the J call TRBJ2-7; TRBD2 is a possible D gene (6 bases). The CDR3 is 14 amino acids. V was clipped by 3 bases and J by 4 bases, with 14 bases between them. CDR1 and CDR2 (germline): SGDLS, YYNGEE. Written as DNA, the CDR3 is TGTGCCAGCAGCGCGGGAGATCATCGTTACGAGCAGTACTTC. Translating it yields CASSAGDHRYEQYF.

This clone was observed a handful of times. The chain employs TRBV28 and TRBJ1-2, with a weak D call TRBD1 (5 bases). V lost 8 bases and J lost 7, with 11 bases in between. CDR1 and CDR2 (germline): MDHEN, SYDVKM. This CDR3 contains 11 residues. The CDR3 sequence is CASRQSSGYTF. The CDR3 DNA reads TGTGCCAGCCGACAGTCGAGTGGCTACACCTTC.

J is TRBJ2-5 and V is TRBV5-6, with 10 bases aligning to TRBD2. The CDR3 is 14 amino acids. Germline lookup yields CDR1 SGHDT and CDR2 YYEEEE. Trimming cost V 3 bases and J 9 bases; bases outside gene matches: 8. CDR3 residues: CASSWTSGPGAQYF. The CDR3 DNA reads TGTGCCAGCAGCTGGACTAGCGGACCTGGGGCCCAGTACTTC.

The rearrangement joins TRBV5-4 to TRBJ2-7; 10 bases are shared with TRBD1. Germline V gene lookup returns CDR1 SGHNT and CDR2 YYREEE (reference sequence). Trimming took 0 bases from V and 2 from J; bases not matched to a gene: 5. This CDR3 region has 16 residues. The CDR3 bases are TGTGCCAGCAGCTTGGGGGACAGGGGTGGGACCTACGAGCAGTACTTC. Translated: CASSLGDRGGTYEQYF.

DNA of the CDR3: TGTGCCAGCAGCGCCCAGGGGCTGATCACTGAAGCTTTCTTT. This gives the protein CASSAQGLITEAFF. The J gene is TRBJ1-1, the V gene TRBV9; D is perhaps TRBD1 (6 bases). V dropped 3 bases and J dropped 4 bases, with 13 bases sitting between them. Germline V gives CDR1 SGDLS, CDR2 YYNGEE. CDR3 length equals 14 residues. The full variable domain, completed using reference TRBV9 and TRBJ1-1, is DSGVTQTPKHLITATGQRVTLRCSPRSGDLSVYWYQQSLDQGLQFLIQYYNGEERAKGNILERFSAQQFPDLHSELNLSSLELGDSALYFCASSAQGLITEAFFGQGTRLTVV.

The rearrangement joins TRBV19 to TRBJ2-5; TRBD2 might be the D (6 bases). Trimming left V 7 bases short and J 5 bases short, with 14 bases between. This CDR3 spans 13 amino acids. Germline loops: CDR1 LNHDA, CDR2 SQIVND (reference sequence). The chain's CDR3 is CASTGGAGETQYF. The CDR3, as DNA: TGTGCCAGTACGGGCGGGGCGGGGGAGACCCAGTACTTC.

The V gene is TRBV5-4, the J gene TRBJ2-1, with D unresolved. This CDR3 has 15 amino acids. V was trimmed by 1 base and J by 7 bases, leaving 15 bases between them. The germline V gene encodes CDR1 SGHNT and CDR2 YYREEE (reference sequence). Written as DNA, the CDR3 is TGTGCCAGCAGCTTGAGAAAAGAAGCGACTAATGAGCAGTTCTTC. It specifies CASSLRKEATNEQFF.

J is TRBJ1-5 and V is TRBV6-6; D ambiguous. Germline lookup yields CDR1 MNHNY and CDR2 SVGAGI (reference sequence). The CDR3 runs 14 residues. Trimming shortened V by 0 bases and J by 5 bases, and 8 bases separated the two germline ends. Here the CDR3 DNA reads TGTGCCAGCAGTTACTCGTTGAGCCATCAGCCCCAGCATTTT. Protein sequence: CASSYSLSHQPQHF.

V is TRBV5-6 and J is TRBJ1-4, with TRBD1 as a possible D gene (6 bases). V lost 0 bases, J lost 6 bases, and 15 bases lay in between. This CDR3 is built from 16 residues. Germline values: CDR1 SGHDT, CDR2 YYEEEE. Here the CDR3 DNA reads TGTGCCAGCAGCTTGGTAGGGGGGGCGGGCGATGAAAAACTGTTTTTT. Residues: CASSLVGGAGDEKLFF. Full variable domain (outside the CDR3, taken from reference TRBV5-6 and TRBJ1-4): DAGVTQSPTHLIKTRGQQVTLRCSPKSGHDTVSWYQQALGQGPQFIFQYYEEEERQRGNFPDRFSGHQFPNYSSELNVNALLLGDSALYLCASSLVGGAGDEKLFFGSGTQLSVL.

The J gene is TRBJ1-1, the V gene TRBV7-2; D ambiguous. Germline V gene data show CDR1 as SGHTA and CDR2 as FQGNSA. V shed 5 bases and J shed 10 bases, with 14 bases lying between them. This CDR3 has 12 amino acids. This CDR3 reads CASSPPSPVAFF. The CDR3 DNA reads TGTGCCAGCAGCCCTCCCTCGCCGGTAGCTTTCTTT. Variable domain in full (rest from reference TRBV7-2 and TRBJ1-1): GAGVSQSPSNKVTEKGKDVELRCDPISGHTALYWYRQSLGQGLEFLIYFQGNSAPDKSGLPSDRFSAERTGGSVSTLTIQRTQQEDSAVYLCASSPPSPVAFFGQGTRLTVV.

This sequence joins TRBV10-3 and TRBJ2-2, with TRBD1 matching over 7 bases. The CDR3 sequence is 18 residues long. Germline assignment: CDR1 ENHRY and CDR2 SYGVKD. Losses at the gene ends were 0 bases for V and 0 bases for J; bases not matched to a gene: 7. The CDR3 DNA reads TGTGCCATCAGTGAGTCTGGAAGGGGGCGGGCGAACACCGGGGAGCTGTTTTTT. This sequence encodes CAISESGRGRANTGELFF.

This chain uses TRBV27 with TRBJ2-1; D is perhaps TRBD1 (6 bases). V was clipped by 0 bases and J by 13 bases, with 10 bases between them. The CDR3 consists of 12 residues. Germline CDR1 and CDR2: MNHEY and SMNVEV (reference sequence). CDR3 coding DNA: TGTGCCAGCAGTTTATCGAAGGGGGAACAGTTCTTC. Translation: CASSLSKGEQFF.

The chain employs TRBV9 and TRBJ1-3, with D tentatively TRBD1 (5 bases). The V end lost 0 bases, the J end lost 1 base, and 8 bases lay between the germline ends. Germline V lookup: CDR1 SGDLS, CDR2 YYNGEE. This CDR3 contains 15 residues. CDR3 DNA sequence: TGTGCCAGCAGCGTAGACCAGGGATCTGGAAACACCATATATTTT. As protein: CASSVDQGSGNTIYF.

This clone appeared once. The chain is built from TRBV14 and TRBJ2-1; no definite D call. CDR1 is SGHDN, CDR2 FVKESK, per germline. V was cut by 1 base and J by 8 bases, with 9 bases left in between. The CDR3 totals 13 residues. The CDR3 here is CASSQALLYEQFF. The CDR3 nucleotides read TGTGCCAGCAGCCAAGCCTTACTCTATGAGCAGTTCTTC.

J is TRBJ1-4 and V is TRBV10-3, with D perhaps TRBD1 (5 bases). V was clipped by 3 bases and J by 8 bases, with 10 bases between them. The CDR3 length is 13 residues. Germline V lookup: CDR1 ENHRY, CDR2 SYGVKD. DNA for the CDR3: TGTGCCATCAGTGACGGGGGATGGGAAAAACTGTTTTTT. Its protein is CAISDGGWEKLFF.